Below are 25 T cell receptor beta chains sequenced from a single sample in a study of OX40 agonist ivuxolimab in advanced cancers. Method: immunoSEQ multiplex PCR; TCRdb's copy keeps in-frame clones and lacks some. The sample includes roughly 26,000 clones, around nine tenths of them seen just once. The source material was CD4+ or CD8+ T cells sorted from blood, sampled in a trial of the OX40 agonist ivuxolimab. Receptor source: an adult with an advanced solid tumor such as melanoma, head and neck, liver or kidney cancer.

The chain recombines TRBV11-2 with TRBJ2-5, with 12 bases that match TRBD2. Looked up from germline, CDR1 is SGHAT and CDR2 is FQNNGV. This CDR3 is built from 16 residues. The V and J ends lost 4 bases and 5 bases, in that order; junction bases with no gene match: 8. The CDR3 spells CASSSSSGGAWETQYF. The CDR3 region has the DNA TGTGCCAGCAGCTCGTCTAGCGGGGGGGCCTGGGAGACCCAGTACTTC.

The table lists this clone with a few counts. The J gene is TRBJ1-1, the V gene TRBV25-1; 7 bases map to TRBD1. Trimming removed 3 bases from V and 6 bases from J; junction bases left unmatched: 4. From germline, CDR1 is MGHDK and CDR2 SYGVNS. The CDR3 is 13 residues long. The CDR3 loop reads CASSDHDRAEAFF. The DNA of the CDR3 is TGTGCCAGCAGTGATCATGACAGGGCTGAAGCTTTCTTT.

The DNA of the CDR3 is TGTGCCAGCAGTTTCCAGGGGGCTAGGCCCCAGCATTTT. The encoded protein is CASSFQGARPQHF. The rearrangement uses TRBV27 and TRBJ1-5, with 8 nucleotides matching TRBD1. CDR3 length: 13 residues. With 3 bases clipped from V and 9 bases from J, the junction kept 4 bases outside the gene matches. Germline CDR1 MNHEY, CDR2 SMNVEV (reference sequence).

This clone showed up just once. The chain employs TRBV6-5 and TRBJ1-4; D gene ambiguous. The CDR3 consists of 15 residues. The germline CDR1 and CDR2 sequences are MNHEY and SVGAGI. Trimming cost V 4 bases and J 4 bases, with 13 bases left between them. The CDR3 reads CASSFSLAGNEKLFF. The CDR3, as DNA: TGTGCCAGCAGTTTTTCCCTGGCGGGTAATGAAAAACTGTTTTTT.

The chain uses TRBV30 and TRBJ2-7, with D perhaps TRBD2 (7 bases). The length of the CDR3 is 15 residues. Looked up from germline, CDR1 is GTSNPN and CDR2 is SVGIG (reference sequence). The V end was cut by 2 bases, the J end by 7 bases, with 21 bases between. CDR3 DNA: TGTGCCTGGAGTCCCCCGACCGGGGGGCAGGAGGAGCAGTACTTC. It codes for CAWSPPTGGQEEQYF.

The CDR3 reads CASSPQTGRYEQYF. The CDR3 region has the DNA TGTGCCAGCAGTCCGCAAACCGGGAGGTACGAGCAGTACTTC. The V call is TRBV28, the J call TRBJ2-7, with 7 positions matching TRBD2. The length of the CDR3 is 14 residues. Trimming at V came to 5 bases and at J to 4 bases, leaving 8 bases not matched to a gene. Germline assignment: CDR1 MDHEN and CDR2 SYDVKM.

The CDR3 sequence is CASSLMSGYEQYF. In DNA, the CDR3 is TGTGCCAGCAGCTTAATGTCGGGTTACGAGCAGTACTTC. The chain joins TRBV7-3 to TRBJ2-7; D unclear. Germline-derived CDR1 and CDR2 are SGHTA and FQGTGA. V was trimmed by 1 base and J by 4 bases, leaving 8 bases between them. CDR3 length: 13 amino acids.

J is TRBJ1-5 and V is TRBV4-1; the D gene is possibly TRBD1 (5 bases). Germline V gives CDR1 MGHRA, CDR2 YSYEKL. Between the trimmed V and J ends, which lost 0 bases and 0 bases, there was a span of 6 bases. The CDR3 covers 15 residues. In DNA form, the CDR3 reads TGCGCCAGCAGCCAAGAGGGGGTTAGCAATCAGCCCCAGCATTTT. Translating gives CASSQEGVSNQPQHF.

This clone showed up just once. V is TRBV11-2 and J is TRBJ2-1; 9 bases are a match to TRBD2. V lost 2 bases, J lost 5 bases, and 13 bases stayed unmatched. CDR3 length: 18 residues. CDR1 and CDR2 (germline): SGHAT, FQNNGV. The CDR3 DNA is TGTGCCAGCAGCTTACGAGGTTTAGCGGGAGCAACCCACAATGAGCAGTTCTTC. It translates to CASSLRGLAGATHNEQFF.

The chain joins TRBV27 to TRBJ2-1; D unclear. This CDR3 has 13 amino acids. The germline gives CDR1 MNHEY, CDR2 SMNVEV (reference sequence). V lost 4 bases and J lost 2, with 6 bases in between. CDR3 region: CASSSRPYNEQFF. The CDR3 region has the DNA TGTGCCAGCAGTTCCCGACCCTACAATGAGCAGTTCTTC.

The V call is TRBV29-1, the J call TRBJ2-1; no clear D. V was cut by 8 bases and J by 0 bases, with 11 bases left in between. CDR1 is SQVTM and CDR2 is ANQGSEA in the germline V gene. CDR3 length: 13 amino acids. The CDR3 here is CSLTLPSYNEQFF. In nucleotides, the CDR3 is TGCAGCCTCACTTTGCCCTCCTACAATGAGCAGTTCTTC.

The rearrangement links TRBV5-1 to TRBJ1-5; 8 nucleotides align to TRBD1. Germline V CDR1 and CDR2: SGHRS, YFSETQ. V trimming: 0 bases; J trimming: 4 bases; junction bases outside the gene matches: 6. This CDR3 has 16 amino acids. This CDR3 is CASSLDPGGVNQPQHF. The CDR3 DNA sequence: TGCGCCAGCAGCTTGGATCCAGGGGGCGTAAATCAGCCCCAGCATTTT.

The count of this clone is one. The rearrangement joins TRBV7-9 to TRBJ2-1; D possibly matches TRBD1 or TRBD2 (5 bases each). Trimming pared 3 bases from V and 5 bases from J, leaving 17 bases between. CDR1 is SEHNR, CDR2 FQNEAQ, per germline (reference sequence). The CDR3 has 16 amino acids. Written as DNA, the CDR3 is TGTGCCAGCAGCTTCGAACCGGGACCCATAAACAATGAGCAGTTCTTC. The encoded protein is CASSFEPGPINNEQFF.

This chain uses TRBV28 with TRBJ2-3; the D gene could be TRBD1 or TRBD2 (6 bases each). The CDR3 runs to 17 residues. The V gene's germline CDR1 is MDHEN and CDR2 SYDVKM. Trimming took off 5 bases at V and 3 bases at J, with 21 bases between the two ends. The CDR3 DNA follows: TGTGCCAGCAGTCTCTGGGTTCAGGGGAGGAAGACAGATACGCAGTATTTT. Protein sequence: CASSLWVQGRKTDTQYF.

This chain links TRBV7-6 with TRBJ1-1, with 7 bases lining up with TRBD1. The CDR3 totals 14 residues. The germline V gene encodes CDR1 SGHVS and CDR2 FNYEAQ. The ends lost 4 bases at V and 2 bases at J; junction bases unmatched: 4. The CDR3 reads CASSSTGINTEAFF. CDR3 DNA sequence: TGTGCCAGCAGCTCGACAGGGATAAACACTGAAGCTTTCTTT.

The chain links TRBV11-2 to TRBJ1-1; no clear D gene. This CDR3 has 18 residues. Per germline, CDR1 SGHAT and CDR2 FQNNGV. V lost 4 bases, J lost 6 bases, and 27 bases lay in between. The CDR3 sequence: CASSSTIRVYSIGSEAFF. The CDR3 region has the DNA TGTGCCAGCAGCTCTACCATTCGAGTATATAGCATCGGCTCTGAAGCTTTCTTT.

The V gene is TRBV7-9, the J gene TRBJ1-1; 7 bases align to TRBD1. The CDR3 spans 17 residues. Germline CDR1 is SEHNR and CDR2 is FQNEAQ (reference sequence). The J segment lost 3 bases and the V segment lost 4 bases, leaving 14 bases of the junction unmatched. In DNA, the CDR3 is TGTGCCAGCAGCTCGATTCTAGGGGGCATTGGTTACACTGAAGCTTTCTTT. Translation: CASSSILGGIGYTEAFF.

V and J are TRBV9 and TRBJ2-1, with D possibly TRBD2 on 6 matching bases. There are 12 residues in the CDR3. Trimming cost V 3 bases and J 7 bases, with 8 bases left between them. Germline V gene sequence: CDR1 SGDLS, CDR2 YYNGEE. CDR3 sequence reads: CASSGGRNEQFF. CDR3 DNA sequence: TGTGCCAGCAGCGGTGGGAGGAATGAGCAGTTCTTC.

The gene calls are TRBV11-3 and TRBJ2-3; D is ambiguous. Germline V CDR1 and CDR2: SGHNT, YENEEA. This CDR3 is built from 15 residues. V was clipped by 0 bases and J by 2 bases, with 9 bases between them. This CDR3 is CASSLETSATDTQYF. CDR3 DNA: TGTGCCAGCAGCTTAGAAACCTCTGCCACAGATACGCAGTATTTT.

The genes are TRBV6-5 and TRBJ2-1; possibly TRBD2 for D (7 bases). This CDR3 has 15 residues. Germline CDR1 is MNHEY and CDR2 is SVGAGI. With 4 bases removed from V and 4 bases from J, the gap between germline ends came to 14 bases. The CDR3 loop is CASSSGAGEYNEQFF. The CDR3 DNA reads as TGTGCCAGCAGTTCGGGGGCGGGGGAGTACAATGAGCAGTTCTTC.

The V and J genes are TRBV4-3 and TRBJ1-1, with 7 bases identical to TRBD1. CDR1 LGHNA and CDR2 YSLEER come from the germline V gene. Trimming took 4 bases from V and 5 from J; bases not matched to a gene: 4. The CDR3 covers 13 residues. The CDR3: CASSLQGSTEAFF. The CDR3 DNA follows: TGCGCCAGCAGCCTACAGGGGAGTACTGAAGCTTTCTTT.

The chain is built from TRBV7-2 and TRBJ2-7; possibly TRBD1 for D (6 bases). The CDR3 runs 13 residues. V was shortened by 6 bases and J by 3 bases, with 12 bases between the two germline ends. Germline CDR1 and CDR2: SGHTA and FQGNSA. DNA of the CDR3: TGTGCCAGCAGGACGACAGGCCACTACGAGCAGTACTTC. It is translated as CASRTTGHYEQYF.

The genes are TRBV4-1 and TRBJ2-1, with a weak D call TRBD1 (5 bases). Germline V gene sequence: CDR1 MGHRA, CDR2 YSYEKL. V was trimmed by 4 bases and J by 12 bases, leaving 22 bases between them. CDR3 size: 15 residues. The CDR3 loop is CASSPEMDLARGQFF. DNA for the CDR3: TGCGCCAGCAGCCCTGAAATGGATTTAGCTAGGGGGCAGTTCTTC.

The chain combines TRBV29-1 with TRBJ1-2; perhaps TRBD1 as D (5 bases). This CDR3 has 14 residues. Per germline, CDR1 SQVTM and CDR2 ANQGSEA. The germline V and J ends were trimmed by 8 bases and 3 bases, with 19 bases remaining between them. The CDR3 coding sequence is TGCAGCTCCAGAGGCGGGGACCGGGACTATGGCTACACCTTC. The encoded protein is CSSRGGDRDYGYTF.

This clone was detected a few times. V gene TRBV19 combines with J gene TRBJ1-2; D ambiguous. V gave up 5 bases and J gave up 6 bases, with 10 bases separating them. The germline V gene encodes CDR1 LNHDA and CDR2 SQIVND (reference sequence). The CDR3 spans 12 residues. The CDR3, as DNA: TGTGCCAGTAGTCTCTACATGGATGGCTACACCTTC. It translates to CASSLYMDGYTF.